This paragraph covers one T cell receptor (beta chain) sequence. The data belong to a study of blood T cell repertoires in COVID-19. Germline V gene data show CDR1 as SGDLS and CDR2 as YYNGEE. This CDR3 spans 18 amino acids. V was shortened by 3 bases and J by 0 bases, with 19 bases between the two germline ends. Sequencing used immunoSEQ multiplex PCR; TCRdb keeps in-frame clones, though not all of them. Of some 210,000 clones listed, roughly four fifths were seen once; the top ten hold around 7.3%. The gene calls are TRBV9 and TRBJ1-3, with D uncertain. This sequence was found in a woman aged 50 to 65 with active or convalescent COVID-19. What was sequenced was peripheral blood. CDR3 sequence (DNA): TGTGCCAGCAGCGCCGCTGCTATGTGGGAGAGCTCTGGAAACACCATATATTTT. Amino acids: CASSAAAMWESSGNTIYF. Based on the CDR3 plus reference TRBV9 and TRBJ1-3, the full variable domain is DSGVTQTPKHLITATGQRVTLRCSPRSGDLSVYWYQQSLDQGLQFLIQYYNGEERAKGNILERFSAQQFPDLHSELNLSSLELGDSALYFCASSAAAMWESSGNTIYFGEGSWLTVV.